What follows describes a single T cell receptor beta chain. Its target is unknown. The data were taken from a study of T-cell reconstitution after alpha-beta-depleted transplantation in children. Unique molecular identifiers were used in preparing the TCRbeta library. TCRdb fed the PCR reads into MiXCR, producing one record per CDR3 protein. The table lists around 670,000 distinct CDR3 sequences, 13% of them singletons. The germline V and J ends were trimmed by 3 bases and 1 base, with 15 bases remaining between them. CDR1 is MNHEY and CDR2 is SMNVEV in the germline V gene (reference sequence). The CDR3 covers 17 residues. Overall study results and limits: Newly generated T cells supplied most T-cell counts and diversity one year post-transplant. Some patients' high day-60 TCRbeta diversity was attributed to recipient cells surviving conditioning. Several hundred rapidly expanded clones from non-depleted graft cells reportedly supplied alpha-beta T cells about two months post-transplant.

Sequencing used PBMCs, obtained before TCRalphabeta/CD19-depleted stem cell transplant. The sequence derives from a girl aged 2-10 years with congenital amegakaryocytic thrombocytopenia, due to receive a stem cell transplant. The chain combines TRBV27 with TRBJ1-4, with D maybe TRBD1 (6 bases). The CDR3 protein is CASSFTGRLRTNEKLFF. CDR3 nucleotides: TGTGCCAGCAGTTTCACAGGGCGGCTTCGAACTAATGAAAAACTGTTTTTT.